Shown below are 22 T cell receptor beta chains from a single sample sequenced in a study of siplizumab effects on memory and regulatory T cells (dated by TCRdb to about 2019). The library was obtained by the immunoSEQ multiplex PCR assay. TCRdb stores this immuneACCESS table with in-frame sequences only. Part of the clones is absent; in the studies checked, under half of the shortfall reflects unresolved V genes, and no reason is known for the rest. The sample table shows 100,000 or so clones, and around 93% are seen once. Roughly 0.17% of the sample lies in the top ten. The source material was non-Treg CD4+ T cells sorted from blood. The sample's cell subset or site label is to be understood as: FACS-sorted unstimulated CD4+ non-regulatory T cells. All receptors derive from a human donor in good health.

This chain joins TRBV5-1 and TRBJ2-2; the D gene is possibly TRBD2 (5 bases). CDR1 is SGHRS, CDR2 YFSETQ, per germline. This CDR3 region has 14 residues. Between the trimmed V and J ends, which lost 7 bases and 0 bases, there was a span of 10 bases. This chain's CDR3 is CASGLAPNTGELFF. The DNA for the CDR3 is TGCGCCAGCGGTCTAGCTCCGAACACCGGGGAGCTGTTTTTT.

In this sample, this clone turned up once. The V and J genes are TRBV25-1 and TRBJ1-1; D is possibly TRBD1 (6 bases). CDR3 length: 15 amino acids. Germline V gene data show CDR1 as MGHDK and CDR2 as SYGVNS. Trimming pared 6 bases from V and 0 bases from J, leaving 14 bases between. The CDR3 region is CASRDSGGMNTEAFF. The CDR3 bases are TGTGCCAGCAGGGACAGCGGGGGAATGAACACTGAAGCTTTCTTT. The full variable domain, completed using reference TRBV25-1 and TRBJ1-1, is EADIYQTPRYLVIGTGKKITLECSQTMGHDKMYWYQQDPGMELHLIHYSYGVNSTEKGDLSSESTVSRIRTEHFPLTLESARPSHTSQYLCASRDSGGMNTEAFFGQGTRLTVV.

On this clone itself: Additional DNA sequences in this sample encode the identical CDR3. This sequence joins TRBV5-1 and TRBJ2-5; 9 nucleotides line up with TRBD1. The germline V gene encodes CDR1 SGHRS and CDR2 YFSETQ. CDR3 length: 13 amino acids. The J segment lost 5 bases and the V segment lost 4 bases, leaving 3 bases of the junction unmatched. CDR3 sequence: CASSPGTGETQYF. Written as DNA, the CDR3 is TGCGCCAGCAGCCCCGGGACAGGGGAGACCCAGTACTTC.

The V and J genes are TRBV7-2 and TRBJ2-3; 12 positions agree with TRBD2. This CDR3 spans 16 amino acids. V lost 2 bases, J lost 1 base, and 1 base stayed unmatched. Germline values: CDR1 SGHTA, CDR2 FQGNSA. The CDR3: CASSLRLAGGTDTQYF. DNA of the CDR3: TGTGCCAGCAGCTTAAGACTAGCGGGGGGCACAGATACGCAGTATTTT.

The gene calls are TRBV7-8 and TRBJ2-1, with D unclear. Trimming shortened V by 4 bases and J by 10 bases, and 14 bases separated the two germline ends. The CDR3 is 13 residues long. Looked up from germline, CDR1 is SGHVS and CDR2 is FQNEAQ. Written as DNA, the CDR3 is TGTGCCAGCAGCTCGCTGGACCGCGAGGAGCAGTTCTTC. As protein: CASSSLDREEQFF.

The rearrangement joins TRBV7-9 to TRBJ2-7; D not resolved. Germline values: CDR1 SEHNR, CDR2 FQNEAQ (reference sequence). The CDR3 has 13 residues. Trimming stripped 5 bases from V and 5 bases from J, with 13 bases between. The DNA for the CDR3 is TGTGCCAGCAGCCCAACTGCGTGGGACGAGCAGTACTTC. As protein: CASSPTAWDEQYF.

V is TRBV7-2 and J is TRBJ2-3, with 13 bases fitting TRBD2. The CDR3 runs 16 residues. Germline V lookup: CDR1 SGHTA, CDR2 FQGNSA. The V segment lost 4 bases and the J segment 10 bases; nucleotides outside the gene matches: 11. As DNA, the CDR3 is TGTGCCAGCAGCTCGACTAGCGGGGGGCCCGGAGGGTCGCAGTATTTT. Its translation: CASSSTSGGPGGSQYF.

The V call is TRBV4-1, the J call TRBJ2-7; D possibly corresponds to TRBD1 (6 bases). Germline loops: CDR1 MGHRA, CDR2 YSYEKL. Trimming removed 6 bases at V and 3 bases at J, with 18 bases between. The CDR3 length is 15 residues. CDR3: CASSRTRDTIYEQYF. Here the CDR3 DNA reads TGCGCCAGCAGTCGAACCCGGGACACCATCTACGAGCAGTACTTC.

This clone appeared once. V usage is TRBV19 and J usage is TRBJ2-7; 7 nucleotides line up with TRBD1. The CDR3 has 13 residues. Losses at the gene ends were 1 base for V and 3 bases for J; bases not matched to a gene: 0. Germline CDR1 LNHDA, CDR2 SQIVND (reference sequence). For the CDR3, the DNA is TGTGCCAGTAGTATAGGGGACAGCTACGAGCAGTACTTC. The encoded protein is CASSIGDSYEQYF.

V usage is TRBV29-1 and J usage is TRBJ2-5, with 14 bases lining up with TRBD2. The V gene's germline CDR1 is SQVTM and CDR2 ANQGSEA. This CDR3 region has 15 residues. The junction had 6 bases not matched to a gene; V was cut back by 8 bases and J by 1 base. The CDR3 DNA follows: TGCAGCTTAGGGACTAGCGGGGGCGGCCAAGAGACCCAGTACTTC. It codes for CSLGTSGGGQETQYF.

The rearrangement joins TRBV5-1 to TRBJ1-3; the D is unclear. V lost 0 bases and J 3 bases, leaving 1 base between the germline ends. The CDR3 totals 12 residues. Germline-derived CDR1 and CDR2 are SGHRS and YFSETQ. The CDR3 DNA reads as TGCGCCAGCAGCTTGGATGGAAACACCATATATTTT. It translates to CASSLDGNTIYF.

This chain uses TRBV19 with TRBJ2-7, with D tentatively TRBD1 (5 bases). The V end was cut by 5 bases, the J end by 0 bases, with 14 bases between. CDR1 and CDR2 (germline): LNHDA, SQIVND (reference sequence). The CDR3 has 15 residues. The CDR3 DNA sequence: TGTGCCAGTAGTCCTAAAACAGGCCTCTCCTACGAGCAGTACTTC. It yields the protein CASSPKTGLSYEQYF. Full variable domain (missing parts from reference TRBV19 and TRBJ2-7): DGGITQSPKYLFRKEGQNVTLSCEQNLNHDAMYWYRQDPGQGLRLIYYSQIVNDFQKGDIAEGYSVSREKKESFPLTVTSAQKNPTAFYLCASSPKTGLSYEQYFGPGTRLTVT.

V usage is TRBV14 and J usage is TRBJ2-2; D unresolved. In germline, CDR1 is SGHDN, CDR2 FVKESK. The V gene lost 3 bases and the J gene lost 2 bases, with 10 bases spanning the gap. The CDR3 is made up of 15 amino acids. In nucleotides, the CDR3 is TGTGCCAGCAGCCAGTTCCTTGAAAACACCGGGGAGCTGTTTTTT. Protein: CASSQFLENTGELFF.

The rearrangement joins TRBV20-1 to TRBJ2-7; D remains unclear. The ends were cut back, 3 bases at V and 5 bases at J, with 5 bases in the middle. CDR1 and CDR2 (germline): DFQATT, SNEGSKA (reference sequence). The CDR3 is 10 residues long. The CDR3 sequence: CSASWDEQYF. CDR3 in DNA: TGCAGTGCTAGTTGGGACGAGCAGTACTTC.

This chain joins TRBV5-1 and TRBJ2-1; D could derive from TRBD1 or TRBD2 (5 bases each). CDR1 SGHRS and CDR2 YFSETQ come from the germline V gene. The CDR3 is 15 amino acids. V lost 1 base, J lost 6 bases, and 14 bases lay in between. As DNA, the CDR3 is TGCGCCAGCAGCTTGCGGGCGGGTACAGGCAATGAGCAGTTCTTC. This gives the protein CASSLRAGTGNEQFF.

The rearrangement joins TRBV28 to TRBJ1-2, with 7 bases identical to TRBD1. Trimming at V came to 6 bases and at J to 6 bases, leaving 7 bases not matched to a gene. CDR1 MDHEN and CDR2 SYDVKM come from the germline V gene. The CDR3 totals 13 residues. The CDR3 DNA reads TGTGCCAGCAGCCGAGACAGGGTTGATGGCTACACCTTC. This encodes CASSRDRVDGYTF.

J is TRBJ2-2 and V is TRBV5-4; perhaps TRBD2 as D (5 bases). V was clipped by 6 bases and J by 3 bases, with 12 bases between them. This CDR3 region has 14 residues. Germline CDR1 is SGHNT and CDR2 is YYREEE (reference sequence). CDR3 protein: CASTHPGYTGELFF. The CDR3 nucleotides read TGTGCCAGCACCCATCCGGGGTACACCGGGGAGCTGTTTTTT. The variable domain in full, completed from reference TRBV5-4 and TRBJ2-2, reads ETGVTQSPTHLIKTRGQQVTLRCSSQSGHNTVSWYQQALGQGPQFIFQYYREEENGRGNFPPRFSGLQFPNYSSELNVNALELDDSALYLCASTHPGYTGELFFGEGSRLTVL.

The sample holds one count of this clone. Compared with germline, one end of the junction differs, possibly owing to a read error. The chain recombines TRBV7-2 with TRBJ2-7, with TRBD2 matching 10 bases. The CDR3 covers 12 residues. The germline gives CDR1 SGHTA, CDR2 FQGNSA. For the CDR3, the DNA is TGTGCCAGCAGCCTTATCGGGGGACTAGCGTTCTTC. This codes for CASSLIGGLAFF.

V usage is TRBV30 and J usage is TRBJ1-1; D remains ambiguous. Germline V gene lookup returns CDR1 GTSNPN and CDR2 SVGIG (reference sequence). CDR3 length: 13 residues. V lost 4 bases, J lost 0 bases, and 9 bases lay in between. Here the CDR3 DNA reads TGTGCCTGGACTGGGAGGATGAACACTGAAGCTTTCTTT. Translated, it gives CAWTGRMNTEAFF. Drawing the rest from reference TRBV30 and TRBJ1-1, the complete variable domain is SQTIHQWPATLVQPVGSPLSLECTVEGTSNPNLYWYRQAAGRGLQLLFYSVGIGQISSEVPQNLSASRPQDRQFILSSKKLLLSDSGFYLCAWTGRMNTEAFFGQGTRLTVV.

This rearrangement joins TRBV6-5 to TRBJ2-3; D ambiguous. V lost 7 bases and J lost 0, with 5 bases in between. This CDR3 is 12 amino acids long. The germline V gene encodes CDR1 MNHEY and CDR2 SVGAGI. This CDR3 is CASKDSTDTQYF. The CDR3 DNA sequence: TGTGCCAGCAAAGACAGCACAGATACGCAGTATTTT.

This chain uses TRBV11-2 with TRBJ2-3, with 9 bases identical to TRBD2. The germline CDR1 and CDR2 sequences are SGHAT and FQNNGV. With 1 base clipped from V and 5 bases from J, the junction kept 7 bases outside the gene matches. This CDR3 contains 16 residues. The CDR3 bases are TGTGCCAGCAGCTTAGCTGCGGGGGGGCCGGGAGATACGCAGTATTTT. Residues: CASSLAAGGPGDTQYF.

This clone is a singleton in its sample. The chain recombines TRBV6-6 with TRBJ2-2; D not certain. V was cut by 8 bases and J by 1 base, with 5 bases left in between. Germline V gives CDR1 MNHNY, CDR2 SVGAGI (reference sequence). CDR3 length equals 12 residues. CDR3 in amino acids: CASRQNTGELFF. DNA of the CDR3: TGTGCCAGCCGACAGAACACCGGGGAGCTGTTTTTT.